Listed here is a single TCR beta chain. The sample comes from a study of blood T cell repertoires in COVID-19. Across the study: Samples came from the United States, Italy and Spain, spanning acute and convalescent COVID-19. Nucleic acid was either cDNA or gDNA, and it came from T cells, B-cell-depleted T cells, or PBMCs.

Original methodology: Amplification with reference gene primers provided the estimates of nucleated cell counts. TCRdb's table, derived via immunoSEQ multiplex PCR, lists solely in-frame clones and lacks some. For V, J and clone size, that table is used; D and trimming come from the DNA. The data contain more than 300,000 clones, more than 70% of them singletons. Germline V gene lookup returns CDR1 DFQATT and CDR2 SNEGSKA (reference sequence). This CDR3 has 11 residues. V lost 3 bases and J 4 bases, leaving 5 bases between the germline ends. Sequenced: peripheral blood. The V call is TRBV20-1, the J call TRBJ2-3; D remains ambiguous. The receptor's source is a woman aged 25 to 39 with COVID-19, enrolled during active disease. CDR3 in amino acids: CSASPADTQYF. The CDR3 nucleotides are TGCAGTGCTAGCCCAGCAGATACGCAGTATTTT.